This T cell receptor (beta chain) was sequenced in a study of early T cells in non-severe SARS-CoV-2 infection. Study-wide context: Bulk RNA from unsorted whole blood was sequenced; chains were unpaired.

Separate cDNA molecules each had unique molecular identifiers attached to them. TCRdb reanalysed the 5' RACE reads using MiXCR and keeps one entry per CDR3 protein. The repertoire consists of 24,000 or so distinct CDR3 sequences, with approximately 6% occurring once and the leading ten covering less than 2.5%. This clonotype was seen a few times. Its antigen is not identified. CDR1 is SGHTA and CDR2 is FQGNSA in the germline V gene. CDR3 size: 17 residues. The V end lost 1 base, the J end lost 5 bases, and 20 bases lay between the germline ends. Points from the study as a whole: Matching with VDJdb favored anti-spike CD8 responses (missing private and CD4 specificities).

This receptor was obtained from an adult who was a healthcare worker with PCR-confirmed SARS-CoV-2 infection or an uninfected control (not recorded which). The J gene is TRBJ1-1, the V gene TRBV7-2, with D perhaps TRBD1 (6 bases). Material: whole blood. CDR3: CASSLVWTDESGTEAFF. The CDR3 DNA sequence: TGTGCCAGCAGCTTAGTTTGGACAGATGAATCGGGGACTGAAGCTTTCTTT. The full variable domain, rest sourced from reference TRBV7-2 and TRBJ1-1, is GAGVSQSPSNKVTEKGKDVELRCDPISGHTALYWYRQSLGQGLEFLIYFQGNSAPDKSGLPSDRFSAERTGGSVSTLTIQRTQQEDSAVYLCASSLVWTDESGTEAFFGQGTRLTVV.